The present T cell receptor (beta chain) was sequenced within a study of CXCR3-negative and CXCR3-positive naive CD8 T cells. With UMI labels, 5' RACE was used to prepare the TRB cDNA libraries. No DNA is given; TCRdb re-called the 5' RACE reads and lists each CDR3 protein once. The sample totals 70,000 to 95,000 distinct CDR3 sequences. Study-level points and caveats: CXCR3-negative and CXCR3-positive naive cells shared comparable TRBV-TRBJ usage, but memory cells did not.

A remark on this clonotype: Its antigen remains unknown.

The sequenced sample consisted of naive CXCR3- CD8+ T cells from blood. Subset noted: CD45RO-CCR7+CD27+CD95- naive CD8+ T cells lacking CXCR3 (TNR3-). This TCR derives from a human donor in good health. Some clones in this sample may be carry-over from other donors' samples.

This chain's CDR3 is CATRDTGQQETQYF. The V gene is TRBV15, the J gene TRBJ2-5; lacking DNA, the TRBD1 call made by TCRdb goes unchecked. The germline gives CDR1 LNHNV, CDR2 YYDKDF (reference sequence). The CDR3 totals 14 residues.